This T cell receptor (beta chain) was retrieved from a study of control samples from healthy donors and cancer patients (dated by TCRdb to about 2020). Inclusive of the bounding cysteine and phenylalanine, the CDR3 is 12 residues long. The only DNA kept is the CDR3, 36 bases in frame from the first base. The germline V gene (reference sequence) supplies CDR1 SGHAT and CDR2 FQDESV. At the junction V is shortened by 5 bases and J by 1 base, with 5 bases in between. The library was produced with the immunoSEQ multiplex PCR assay. TCRdb stores this immuneACCESS table with in-frame sequences only. Part of the clones is absent; in the studies checked, under half of the shortfall reflects unresolved V genes, and no reason is known for the rest. The sample table records around 100,000 clones; 90% of these occur just once. Over 3% of the sample belongs to the ten largest clones. In regard to this clone: There is no known antigen for this receptor. No base qualities exist here, and no much larger clone lies one base off it.

The receptor chain draws on TRBV11-1 and TRBJ1-2; no D gene can be assigned with confidence. The origin of this receptor is a woman between 18 and 29 years old in good health. Input material: blood. The nucleotides are TGTGCCAGCAGCCTGGGTAACTATGGCTACACCTTC. Translation gives CASSLGNYGYTF.